The text below deals with one TCR beta chain. Its specificity is not known. The CDR3 totals 14 residues. Trimming took 0 bases from V and 4 from J, leaving 8 bases between them. Germline assignment: CDR1 SGHRS and CDR2 YFSETQ. The data originate from a study of cytomegalovirus exposure and HLA in healthy donors. The study ran its PCR with 60 Vbeta and 13 Jbeta primers. Original handling: An analysis that came later counted tens of millions of unique TCR beta chains, 9 million to 12 million shared. Data came from immunoSEQ multiplex PCR; TCRdb stores just in-frame clones and leaves some out. D and trimming come from the DNA, and the V and J calls and clone size come from that table. Of under 200,000 clones in the sample, roughly 78% are singletons; the top ten hold 3.5% to 5%. Study-level points and caveats: Presence/absence results assume similar sequencing depth per donor, which may not hold. As a later analysis showed, several of the most significant clusters appeared to be linked to common viral pathogens. Reported findings show TCR beta sequences accurately forecast HLA-A and HLA-B alleles in most subjects.

This chain joins TRBV5-1 and TRBJ2-4, with D perhaps matching TRBD1 (5 bases). This clonotype was obtained from a woman in her 30s in good health and CMV-seropositive. The sequenced sample was PBMCs. CDR3 sequence (DNA): TGCGCCAGCAGCTTGGACAGGACAAAAAACATTCAGTACTTC. It specifies CASSLDRTKNIQYF. Using reference TRBV5-1 and TRBJ2-4 for the parts outside the CDR3, the full variable domain is KAGVTQTPRYLIKTRGQQVTLSCSPISGHRSVSWYQQTPGQGLQFLFEYFSETQRNKGNFPGRFSGRQFSNSRSEMNVSTLELGDSALYLCASSLDRTKNIQYFGAGTRLSVL.